Listed here is a single T cell receptor (beta chain). This entry belongs to a study of blood T cell repertoires in COVID-19. Across the whole study: COVID-19 samples collected from the United States, Italy and Spain covered acute and convalescent phases. Nucleic acid was either cDNA or gDNA, and it came from T cells, B-cell-depleted T cells, or PBMCs.

The ends were cut back, 3 bases at V and 5 bases at J, with 8 bases in the middle. The CDR3 extends over 12 amino acids. Looked up from germline, CDR1 is SNHLY and CDR2 is FYNNEI. Authors' processing steps: By means of reference gene primer amplification, nucleated cell counts were estimated. This table comes from immunoSEQ multiplex PCR, and its TCRdb copy is limited to in-frame clones, with some not included. V and J calls and clone size are as listed in that table; D and trimming were resolved from the DNA. The sample lists under 350,000 clones, more than 85% occurring once. The TCR comes from a man in his forties with acute or convalescent COVID-19. The source material was peripheral blood. The rearrangement links TRBV2 to TRBJ2-7; TRBD1 might be the D (6 bases). CDR3 DNA sequence: TGTGCCAGCAGTGATACAGGGCACGAGCAGTACTTC. Its translation is CASSDTGHEQYF.